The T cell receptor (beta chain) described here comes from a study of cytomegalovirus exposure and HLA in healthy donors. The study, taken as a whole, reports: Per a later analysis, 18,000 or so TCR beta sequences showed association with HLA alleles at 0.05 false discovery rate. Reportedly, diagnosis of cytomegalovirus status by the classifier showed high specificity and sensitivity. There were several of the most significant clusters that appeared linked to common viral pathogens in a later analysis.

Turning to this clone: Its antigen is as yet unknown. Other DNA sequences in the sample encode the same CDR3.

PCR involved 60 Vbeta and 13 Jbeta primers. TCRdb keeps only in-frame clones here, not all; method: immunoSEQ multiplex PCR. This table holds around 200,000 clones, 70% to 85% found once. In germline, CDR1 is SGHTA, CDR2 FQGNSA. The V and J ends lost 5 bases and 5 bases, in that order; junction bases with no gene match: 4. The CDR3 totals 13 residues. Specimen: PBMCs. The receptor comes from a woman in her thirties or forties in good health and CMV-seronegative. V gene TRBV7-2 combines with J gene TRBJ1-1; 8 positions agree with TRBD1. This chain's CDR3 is CASSTQGGTEAFF. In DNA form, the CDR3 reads TGTGCCAGCAGCACACAGGGGGGGACTGAAGCTTTCTTT.